The 24 T cell receptor beta chains below all came from one sample that was sequenced in a study of esophageal squamous cell carcinoma under preoperative chemotherapy. As to time point: after preoperative PTX-NDP chemotherapy. Via MiXCR, TCRdb re-called the PCR reads, giving one row per CDR3 protein. Among tens of thousands of distinct CDR3 sequences listed, around half were seen once. The specimen was collected from a patient given preoperative chemotherapy. The receptors were gathered from a human donor with esophageal squamous cell carcinoma. The donor label of this sample is uncertain.

The chain couples TRBV7-8 to TRBJ2-3; possibly TRBD2 for D (7 bases). V lost 7 bases, J lost 9 bases, and 26 bases lay in between. The CDR3 contains 16 residues. Germline V gives CDR1 SGHVS, CDR2 FQNEAQ. The CDR3 region is CASTELGGGDHETQYF. CDR3 in DNA: TGTGCCAGCACGGAGCTAGGGGGGGGGGACCATGAGACGCAGTATTTT. Complete variable domain (other parts from reference TRBV7-8 and TRBJ2-3): GAGVSQSPRYKVAKRGQDVALRCDPISGHVSLFWYQQALGQGPEFLTYFQNEAQLDKSGLPSDRFFAERPEGSVSTLKIQRTQQEDSAVYLCASTELGGGDHETQYFGPGTRLTVL.

Comments on this clonotype: The germline gene is not matched at one end of the junction; a read error may be the cause. The chain employs TRBV7-2 and TRBJ2-5, with D tentatively TRBD1 or TRBD2 (5 bases each). The CDR3 is made up of 18 amino acids. Looked up from germline, CDR1 is SGHTA and CDR2 is FQGNSA. DNA of the CDR3: TGTGCCAGCAGCCGCCAGGGAGACCGGGGCCGTTACCCAGAGACCCAGTATTTC. It specifies CASSRQGDRGRYPETQYF.

In this sample, this clonotype turned up a few times. This chain connects TRBV6-1 to TRBJ2-1, with D perhaps TRBD2 (5 bases). This CDR3 has 14 amino acids. V shed 6 bases and J shed 0 bases, with 9 bases lying between them. Germline CDR1 MNHNS, CDR2 SASEGT. This CDR3 reads CASSLGNSYNEQFF. CDR3 sequence (DNA): TGTGCCAGCAGCCTCGGGAACTCCTACAATGAGCAGTTCTTC.

On this clonotype itself: The junction and the germline gene differ at one end; a read error may be behind it. The J gene is TRBJ2-4, the V gene TRBV7-3, with D perhaps assigned TRBD1 or TRBD2 (5 bases each). This CDR3 spans 17 amino acids. Germline V gene sequence: CDR1 SGHTA, CDR2 FQGTGA. CDR3 residues: CASSLKLGLGAENMQYF. The DNA of the CDR3 is TGTGCCAGCAGCCTCAAACTGGGGCTGGGAGCCGAAAACATGCAGTACTTT.

As concerns this clonotype: Mismatch with germline at one junction end may stem from a read error. CDR3 coding DNA: TGTCCCGGCAGGCCGGGGGCTAGCACAGACATGCAGTATTTC. Protein product: CPGRPGASTDMQYF. J is TRBJ2-3 and V is TRBV7-3; D may correspond to TRBD1 or TRBD2 (6 bases each). The CDR3 spans 14 residues. The germline gives CDR1 SGHTA, CDR2 FQGTGA.

This clonotype was seen ten or more times. An end of the junction does not agree with germline; a read error may underlie this. The chain employs TRBV7-7 and TRBJ2-2, with D possibly matching TRBD2 (5 bases). The CDR3 length is 15 residues. Germline CDR1 reads SSHAT; CDR2 reads FNYEAQ (reference sequence). In nucleotides, the CDR3 is TGTGCTAGCAGCACGTCCGACGGGGTCACCGGGGAGCTGTTTTTT. It is translated as CASSTSDGVTGELFF.

The rearrangement links TRBV7-3 to TRBJ2-3; D may correspond to TRBD1 or TRBD2 (6 bases each). The CDR3 is made up of 15 amino acids. V lost 5 bases and J 1 base, leaving 13 bases between the germline ends. Germline V CDR1 and CDR2: SGHTA, FQGTGA. CDR3 bases: TGTGCCAGCAGCCAGGGGACTCGCGGCACAGATACGCAGTATTTT. This translates into CASSQGTRGTDTQYF.

By sample fraction, this clonotype is medium-sized (0.01 to 0.1%). A junction boundary mismatches the germline segment, possibly from a read error. V usage is TRBV12-3 or TRBV12-4 and J usage is TRBJ2-1, with D perhaps matching TRBD2 (6 bases). The CDR3 is made up of 13 amino acids. The CDR3 DNA is TGTGCCAGCAGTTTAGGTGGGGGACTCATCAGGCGCTTC. It encodes CASSLGGGLIRRF.

This clonotype was counted a few times. The V and J genes are TRBV7-2 and TRBJ2-7; D tentatively reads TRBD1 or TRBD2 (5 bases each). Germline V gene data show CDR1 as SGHTA and CDR2 as FQGNSA. The CDR3 spans 14 residues. Trimming pared 5 bases from V and 0 bases from J, leaving 11 bases between. DNA of the CDR3: TGTGCCAGCAGCAATGGGGGTACCTCCTACGAGCAGTACTTC. Its translation is CASSNGGTSYEQYF.

By frequency in the sample, this clonotype is medium-sized. The rearrangement uses TRBV11-2 and TRBJ2-4; 7 bases agree with TRBD1. CDR1 is SGHAT and CDR2 is FQNNGV in the germline V gene. The CDR3 is made up of 15 amino acids. The V and J ends lost 5 bases and 4 bases, in that order; junction bases with no gene match: 8. CDR3 loop: CASSLIGDRKNIQYF. DNA for the CDR3: TGTGCCAGCAGCCTGATCGGGGACAGAAAAAACATTCAGTACTTC.

This clonotype appeared a few times. The chain uses TRBV7-6 and TRBJ2-3; unclear D gene. Deletions cut 5 bases from V and 0 bases from J, with 9 bases between. This CDR3 spans 14 amino acids. Germline assignment: CDR1 SGHVS and CDR2 FNYEAQ. The CDR3 region has the DNA TGTGCCAGCAGCAAGCTTGGTAGCACAGATACGCAGTATTTT. This translates into CASSKLGSTDTQYF.

This clonotype has at least ten counts. Because the CDR3's place on the DNA is in doubt, the DNA is left out and the CDR3 is given as listed by TCRdb. This rearrangement joins TRBV11-2 to TRBJ2-3; TRBD1 is taken as the D call from the table, unchecked against the DNA. Germline CDR1 is SGHAT and CDR2 is FQNNGV. Counting both end residues, the CDR3 totals 13 amino acids. The CDR3 reads CASSFGPGDTQYF.

This clonotype was recorded a few times. The rearrangement uses TRBV7-3 and TRBJ2-4, with 8 bases matching TRBD2. The germline CDR1 and CDR2 sequences are SGHTA and FQGTGA. This CDR3 region has 17 residues. The J segment lost 13 bases and the V segment lost 5 bases, leaving 22 bases of the junction unmatched. CDR3 bases: TGTGCCAGCAGCCTCAAACCGGGGCGGGGGGCTAAAGATACGCAGTACTTC. Amino acid sequence: CASSLKPGRGAKDTQYF. Complete variable domain (other parts from reference TRBV7-3 and TRBJ2-4): GAGVSQTPSNKVTEKGKYVELRCDPISGHTALYWYRQSLGQGPEFLIYFQGTGAADDSGLPNDRFFAVRPEGSVSTLKIQRTERGDSAVYLCASSLKPGRGAKDTQYFGAGTRLSVL.

A word on this clonotype: This may stem from a read error, because a much larger clone lies one nucleotide away. V and J are TRBV7-3 and TRBJ2-5, with 13 bases identical to TRBD2. This CDR3 spans 14 amino acids. From germline, CDR1 is SGHTA and CDR2 FQGTGA. Germline trimming cut 5 bases from V and 11 bases from J; bases unmatched to any gene: 8. The CDR3 DNA sequence: TGTGCCAGCAGCCCCGGACTAGCGGGAGTCCAGCAGTACTTC. It is translated as CASSPGLAGVQQYF.

This clonotype was detected only a few times. A much larger clone sits a single nucleotide away, making a read error possible. The V gene is TRBV6-2 or TRBV6-3, the J gene TRBJ2-1, with D perhaps matching TRBD1 (5 bases). CDR3 length equals 14 residues. CDR1 MNHEY and CDR2 SVGEGT come from the germline V gene. V was shortened by 5 bases and J by 13 bases, with 21 bases between the two germline ends. The CDR3 loop reads CASSHAGYQETQFF. In nucleotides, the CDR3 is TGTGCCAGCAGTCATGCAGGGTACCAAGAGACCCAGTTCTTC.

The chain carries TRBV12-3 or TRBV12-4 and TRBJ2-3, with 8 bases lining up with TRBD2. The J call is uncertain, as TRBJ2-5 better fits the DNA end. CDR3 length: 16 residues. The CDR3 here is CASASTGGGDTDTQYF. The DNA for the CDR3 is TGTGCCAGCGCGAGTACCGGGGGGGGGGACACAGATACCCAGTACTTC.

With regard to this clonotype: Its ends do not fully match the called genes, so a read error is possible. The chain uses TRBV7-6 and TRBJ2-3; D is perhaps TRBD1 (5 bases). This CDR3 spans 16 amino acids. Germline V gene data show CDR1 as SGHVS and CDR2 as FNYEAQ. The CDR3 is CASSLGEAGPTGTQYF. CDR3 in DNA: TGTGCCAGCAGCTTAGGTGAGGCAGGCCCCACAGGTACGCAGTATTTT.

The chain joins TRBV7-9 to TRBJ1-4; D uncertain. The germline V and J ends were trimmed by 4 bases and 0 bases, with 12 bases remaining between them. This CDR3 is built from 16 residues. The germline V gene encodes CDR1 SEHNR and CDR2 FQNEAQ (reference sequence). This CDR3 is CASSSAGPATNEKLFF. The CDR3, as DNA: TGTGCCAGCAGCTCGGCGGGTCCGGCAACTAATGAAAAACTGTTTTTT.

This clonotype has only a few counts. V and J are TRBV7-2 and TRBJ2-4; TRBD1 matches at 9 bases. From germline, CDR1 is SGHTA and CDR2 FQGNSA. The CDR3 length is 14 residues. Germline trimming cut 2 bases from V and 13 bases from J; bases unmatched to any gene: 9. This CDR3 reads CASSLWEQGALQYF. The CDR3 nucleotides read TGTGCCAGCAGCTTATGGGAACAGGGGGCTTTGCAGTACTTC.

The gene calls are TRBV7-2 and TRBJ2-1, with D perhaps TRBD1 or TRBD2 (6 bases each). The DNA end is a closer match to TRBJ2-7, so the J assignment may be wrong. The germline V gene has CDR1 SGHTA and CDR2 FQGNSA. This CDR3 has 14 amino acids. The CDR3 spells CASSQQRGESEQYF. CDR3 sequence (DNA): TGTGCCAGCAGCCAGCAAAGGGGGGAGAGCGAGCAGTACTTC.

The chain is built from TRBV5-6 and TRBJ2-5, with TRBD1 matching over 10 bases. The CDR3 consists of 17 residues. J was trimmed by 11 bases and V by 2 bases; bases with no gene match: 18. Germline V gene sequence: CDR1 SGHDT, CDR2 YYEEEE. The CDR3 nucleotides read TGTGCCAGCAGCTTTTCTACTCTTTCCGGGACAGGGGCAGGGCAGTACTTC. This codes for CASSFSTLSGTGAGQYF.

This clonotype was counted between two and nine times. The chain uses TRBV7-8 and TRBJ2-3, with D possibly called TRBD1 or TRBD2 (6 bases each). V was trimmed by 4 bases and J by 4 bases, leaving 15 bases between them. Germline CDR1 SGHVS, CDR2 FQNEAQ. The CDR3 spans 15 residues. The CDR3 loop is CASSSDPRGADTQYF. The DNA of the CDR3 is TGTGCCAGCAGCTCCGATCCGAGGGGGGCAGATACGCAGTATTTT.

This clonotype showed up just a few times. V gene TRBV6-2 or TRBV6-3 combines with J gene TRBJ1-2; D perhaps matches TRBD1 (5 bases). Trimming removed 6 bases from V and 7 bases from J, with 15 bases in between. Germline V CDR1 and CDR2: MNHEY, SVGEGT. The length of the CDR3 is 13 residues. CDR3 DNA sequence: TGTGCCAGCAGCGGGGGTTTACGGCGTGGCTACACCTTC. Protein sequence: CASSGGLRRGYTF.

V is TRBV14 and J is TRBJ2-1; 8 nucleotides match TRBD1. Per germline, CDR1 SGHDN and CDR2 FVKESK. The CDR3 has 15 amino acids. The V and J ends lost 6 bases and 2 bases, in that order; junction bases with no gene match: 6. This chain's CDR3 is CASSRGTGPYNEQFF. In DNA form, the CDR3 reads TGTGCCAGCAGTCGCGGGACAGGCCCCTACAATGAGCAGTTCTTC.